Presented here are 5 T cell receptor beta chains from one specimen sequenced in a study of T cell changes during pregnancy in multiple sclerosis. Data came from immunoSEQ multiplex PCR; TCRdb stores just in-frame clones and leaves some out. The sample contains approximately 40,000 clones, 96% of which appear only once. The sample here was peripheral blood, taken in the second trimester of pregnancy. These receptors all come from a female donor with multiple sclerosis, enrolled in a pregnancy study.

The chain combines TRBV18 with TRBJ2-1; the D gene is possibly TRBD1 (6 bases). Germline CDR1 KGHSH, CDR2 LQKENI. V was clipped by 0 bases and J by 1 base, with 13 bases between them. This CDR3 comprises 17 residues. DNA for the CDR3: TGTGCCAGCTCACCACCGGGGTGGGGGCTTTCCTACAATGAGCAGTTCTTC. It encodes CASSPPGWGLSYNEQFF.

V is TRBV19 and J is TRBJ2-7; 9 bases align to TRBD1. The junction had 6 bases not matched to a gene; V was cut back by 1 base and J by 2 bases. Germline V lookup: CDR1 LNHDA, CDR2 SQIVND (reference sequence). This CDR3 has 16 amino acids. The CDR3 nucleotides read TGTGCCAGTAGTATAGTCGGACAGGGGCGGACCTACGAGCAGTACTTC. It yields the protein CASSIVGQGRTYEQYF.

This chain's CDR3 is CASSSGQGTGNTIYF. As DNA, the CDR3 is TGTGCCAGCAGCTCTGGACAGGGAACAGGAAACACCATATATTTT. The chain couples TRBV7-2 to TRBJ1-3; 8 bases agree with TRBD1. V shed 4 bases and J 4 bases; nucleotides not matched to a gene: 6. The CDR3 spans 15 residues. The V gene's germline CDR1 is SGHTA and CDR2 FQGNSA.

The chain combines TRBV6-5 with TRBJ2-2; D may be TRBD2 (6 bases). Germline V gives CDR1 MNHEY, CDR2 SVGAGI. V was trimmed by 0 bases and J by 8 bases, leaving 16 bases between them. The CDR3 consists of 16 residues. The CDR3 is CASSYSTGGGGGELFF. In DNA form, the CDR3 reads TGTGCCAGCAGTTACTCGACCGGGGGAGGTGGAGGGGAGCTGTTTTTT.

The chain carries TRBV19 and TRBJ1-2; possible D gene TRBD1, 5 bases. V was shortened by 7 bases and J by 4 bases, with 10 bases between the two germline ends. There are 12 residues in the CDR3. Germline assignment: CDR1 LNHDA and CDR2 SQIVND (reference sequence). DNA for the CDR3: TGTGCCAGTAAGGATAGGGGCTATGGCTACACCTTC. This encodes CASKDRGYGYTF. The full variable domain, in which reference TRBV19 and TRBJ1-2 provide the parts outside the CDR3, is DGGITQSPKYLFRKEGQNVTLSCEQNLNHDAMYWYRQDPGQGLRLIYYSQIVNDFQKGDIAEGYSVSREKKESFPLTVTSAQKNPTAFYLCASKDRGYGYTFGSGTRLTVV.